This TCR beta chain was documented in a study of blood T cell repertoires in COVID-19. V was trimmed by 11 bases and J by 4 bases, leaving 11 bases between them. Per germline, CDR1 ENHRY and CDR2 SYGVKD. This CDR3 has 11 residues. Here immunoSEQ multiplex PCR was the method, and the copy in TCRdb shows in-frame clones only, minus some. Of about 51,000 clones in the sample, around 87% are singletons; the top ten hold 6% to 7%. V and J are TRBV10-3 and TRBJ1-1, with a tentative D call TRBD1 (6 bases). This receptor was taken from a man aged 45-65 years with active COVID-19. Sequenced: peripheral blood. In nucleotides, the CDR3 is TGTGCCCAAGGGGGACGCACTGAAGCTTTCTTT. Translation: CAQGGRTEAFF.